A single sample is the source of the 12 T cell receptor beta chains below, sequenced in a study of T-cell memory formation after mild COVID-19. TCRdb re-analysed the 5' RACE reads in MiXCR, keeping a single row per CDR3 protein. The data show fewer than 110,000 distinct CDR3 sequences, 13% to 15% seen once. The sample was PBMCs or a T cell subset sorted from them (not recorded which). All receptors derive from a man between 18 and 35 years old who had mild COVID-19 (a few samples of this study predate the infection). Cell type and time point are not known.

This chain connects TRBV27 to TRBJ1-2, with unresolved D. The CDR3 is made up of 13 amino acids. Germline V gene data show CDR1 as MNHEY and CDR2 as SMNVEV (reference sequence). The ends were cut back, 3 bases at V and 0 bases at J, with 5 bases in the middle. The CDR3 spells CASSLHANYGYTF. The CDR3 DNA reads TGTGCCAGCAGTTTGCACGCTAACTATGGCTACACCTTC.

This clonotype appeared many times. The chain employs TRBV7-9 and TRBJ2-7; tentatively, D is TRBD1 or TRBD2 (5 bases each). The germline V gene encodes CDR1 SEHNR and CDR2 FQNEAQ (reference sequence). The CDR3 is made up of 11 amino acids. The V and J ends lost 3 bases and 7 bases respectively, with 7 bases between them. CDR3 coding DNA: TGTGCCAGCAGCTTGGGACCGGAGCAGTACTTC. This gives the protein CASSLGPEQYF.

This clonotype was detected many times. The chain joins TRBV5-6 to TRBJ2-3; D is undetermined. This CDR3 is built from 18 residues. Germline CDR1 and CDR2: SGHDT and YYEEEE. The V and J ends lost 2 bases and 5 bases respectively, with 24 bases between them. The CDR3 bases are TGTGCCAGCAGCTTTACGTTCGTAGGGCCAACGGTGGGAGATACGCAGTATTTT. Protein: CASSFTFVGPTVGDTQYF.

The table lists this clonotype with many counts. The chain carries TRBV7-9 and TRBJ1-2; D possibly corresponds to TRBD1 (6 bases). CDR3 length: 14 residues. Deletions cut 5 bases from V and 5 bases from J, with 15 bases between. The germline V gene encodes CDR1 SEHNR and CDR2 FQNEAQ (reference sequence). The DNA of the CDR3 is TGTGCCAGCAGCCCGAGGGACATCCATTATGGCTACACCTTC. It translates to CASSPRDIHYGYTF.

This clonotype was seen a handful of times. CDR3 sequence: CASSYQRNQETQYF. The CDR3 DNA is TGTGCCAGCAGTTATCAGCGGAACCAAGAGACCCAGTACTTC. The rearrangement uses TRBV6-2 or TRBV6-3 and TRBJ2-5; D is perhaps TRBD2 (5 bases). The CDR3 loop spans 14 amino acids. Germline V CDR1 and CDR2: MNHEY, SVGEGT. Deletions cut 3 bases from V and 0 bases from J, with 8 bases between.

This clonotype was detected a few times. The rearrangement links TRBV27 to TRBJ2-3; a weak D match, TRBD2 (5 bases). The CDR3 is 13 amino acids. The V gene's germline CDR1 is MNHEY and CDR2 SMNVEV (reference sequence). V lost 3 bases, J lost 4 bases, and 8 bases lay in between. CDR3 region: CASSLLAADTQYF. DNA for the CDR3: TGTGCCAGCAGTTTGCTAGCCGCAGATACGCAGTATTTT.

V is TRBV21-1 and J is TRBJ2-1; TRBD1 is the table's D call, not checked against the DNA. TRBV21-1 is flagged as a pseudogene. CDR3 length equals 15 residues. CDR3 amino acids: CASSKKVTGKGEQFF. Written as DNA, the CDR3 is TGTGCCAGCAGCAAAAAGGTGACGGGGAAAGGTGAGCAGTTCTTC.

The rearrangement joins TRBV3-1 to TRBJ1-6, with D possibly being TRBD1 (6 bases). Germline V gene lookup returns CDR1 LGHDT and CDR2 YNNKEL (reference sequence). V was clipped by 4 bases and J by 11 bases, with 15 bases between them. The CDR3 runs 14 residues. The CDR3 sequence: CASSPGARNAPLHF. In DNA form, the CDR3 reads TGTGCCAGCAGCCCGGGGGCAAGGAATGCACCCCTCCACTTT. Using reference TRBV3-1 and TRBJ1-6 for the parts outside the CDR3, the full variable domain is DTAVSQTPKYLVTQMGNDKSIKCEQNLGHDTMYWYKQDSKKFLKIMFSYNNKELIINETVPNRFSPKSPDKAHLNLHINSLELGDSAVYFCASSPGARNAPLHFGNGTRLTVT.

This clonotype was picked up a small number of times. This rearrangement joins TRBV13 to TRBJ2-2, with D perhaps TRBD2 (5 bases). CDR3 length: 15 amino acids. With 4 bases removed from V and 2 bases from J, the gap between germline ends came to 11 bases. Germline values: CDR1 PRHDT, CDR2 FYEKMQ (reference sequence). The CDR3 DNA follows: TGTGCCAGCAGCTCGACTGGACTCAACACCGGGGAGCTGTTTTTT. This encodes CASSSTGLNTGELFF.

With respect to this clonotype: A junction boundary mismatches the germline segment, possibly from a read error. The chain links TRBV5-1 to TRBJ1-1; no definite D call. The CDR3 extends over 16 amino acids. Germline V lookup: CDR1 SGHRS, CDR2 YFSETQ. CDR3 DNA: TGCGCCAGCACCTTGGTTGCCGAAACCCGGAACACTGAAGCTTTCTTT. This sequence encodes CASTLVAETRNTEAFF.

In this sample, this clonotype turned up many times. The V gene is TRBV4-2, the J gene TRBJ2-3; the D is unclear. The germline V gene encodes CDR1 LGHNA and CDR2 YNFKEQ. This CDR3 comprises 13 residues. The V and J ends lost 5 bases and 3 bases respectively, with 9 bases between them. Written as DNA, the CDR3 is TGTGCCAGCAGCTACTTCTTGACAGATACGCAGTATTTT. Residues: CASSYFLTDTQYF.

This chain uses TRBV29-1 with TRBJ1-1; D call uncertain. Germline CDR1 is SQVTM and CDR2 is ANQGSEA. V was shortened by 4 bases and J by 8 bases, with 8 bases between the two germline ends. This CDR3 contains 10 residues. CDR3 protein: CSVVEGEAFF. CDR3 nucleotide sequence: TGCAGCGTTGTGGAGGGAGAAGCTTTCTTT.